This T cell receptor (beta chain) comes out of a study of OX40 agonist ivuxolimab in advanced cancers. Study-wide context: The costimulatory receptor OX40 (CD134) was targeted by ivuxolimab, a fully human IgG2 agonistic monoclonal antibody. Intravenous ivuxolimab was administered to patients every 2 weeks at six dose levels: 0.01, 0.1, 0.3, 1.5, 3 and 10 mg/kg. Of the approximately 50 dose-escalation patients, hepatocellular carcinoma was present in roughly 19, melanoma in roughly 15, renal cell carcinoma in 9 and head and neck cancer in 9. In the dose-escalation cohort, 82.7% of patients were male, and the mean age was around 60 years, with a range of about 20 to 79. Patients were allowed to have had prior anti-PD-1, anti-PD-L1 or anti-CTLA-4 therapy, and around two fifths of the dose-escalation patients had been treated with checkpoint inhibitors. Partial responses were achieved by three dose-escalation patients, of whom one had hepatocellular carcinoma and two had cutaneous melanoma. The point of sequencing TCRbeta in the periphery was to test whether ivuxolimab changed TCR sequence diversity and drove clonal T-cell expansion. The paper covers the monotherapy dose-escalation part of the phase I ivuxolimab trial, which included N ≈ 54 patients.

Genomic DNA was isolated from the sorted cells so that the TCRbeta CDR3 region could be sequenced. The immunoSEQ Assay was used for sequencing of TCRbeta CDR3 regions. TCRdb carries this immuneACCESS record with in-frame sequences only. Its versions omit some clonotypes, under half of them owing to an unresolved V gene in the studies checked, with the rest unexplained. The sample table lists 45,000 to 55,000 clones, 83% of them with a count of one. Of the sample, approximately 1.2% is held by the ten largest clones. Patients with autoimmune disease history or receiving systemic immunosuppression were excluded from the trial. In every dose cohort, peripheral blood was drawn for TCR sequencing at baseline, cycle 4 day 1, and cycle 7 day 1. The samples were taken from a phase I, first-in-human, multicenter, open-label dose-escalation trial of ivuxolimab. Adults with locally advanced or metastatic melanoma, renal cell, hepatocellular, or head and neck squamous cell carcinoma were enrolled in the trial. Before TCR sequencing, CD4+ T cells and CD8+ T cells from peripheral blood were sorted into separate populations.

Details on this clone: The clone's antigen remains unknown. No much larger clone exists at a distance of one base, and base qualities are not known.

Here is what the overall study found, with its caveats: Antigen specificity was not determined for the clonally expanded peripheral T cells. Low levels of normalized T-cell clonal expansion were also seen in some patients who did not respond. On average, CD8+ T cells showed more expanded clones than CD4+ T cells after ivuxolimab. Clonal expansion of both CD4+ and CD8+ blood T cells was observed from baseline to week 6 at doses 0.1 to 3.0 mg/kg. Partial responders in the 0.1-3.0 mg/kg groups had among the lowest normalized peripheral clonal expansion, especially among CD8+ T cells.

V was cut back by 5 bases and J by 0 bases, leaving a gap of 15 bases between them. The CDR3 runs 16 amino acids, cysteine and phenylalanine included. The sequence is cut down to CDR3 DNA, 48 bases in frame from base 1. CDR1 is given as SGHTA and CDR2 as FQGNSA, both from the germline V gene. The sample consisted of CD4+ or CD8+ T cells sorted from blood, taken in a trial of the OX40 agonist ivuxolimab. The V and J genes are TRBV7-2 and TRBJ2-3, with the D gene not confidently named. This clonotype was obtained from an adult with an advanced solid tumor such as melanoma, head and neck, liver or kidney cancer. The DNA sequence is as follows: TGTGCCAGCAGCGGGAACTACGCCTCTAGCACAGATACGCAGTATTTT. Translation gives CASSGNYASSTDTQYF. Reference TRBV7-2 and TRBJ2-3 genes cover what lies past the CDR3, so the full variable domain is GAGVSQSPSNKVTEKGKDVELRCDPISGHTALYWYRQSLGQGLEFLIYFQGNSAPDKSGLPSDRFSAERTGGSVSTLTIQRTQQEDSAVYLCASSGNYASSTDTQYFGPGTRLTVL.